These 14 T cell receptor beta chains originate from one sample sequenced in a study of T cells after yellow fever vaccination. TCRdb re-analysed the 5' RACE reads in MiXCR, keeping a single row per CDR3 protein. The profile shows more than 120,000 distinct CDR3 sequences, around 7.7% of them singletons. The sample was CD4+ T cells sorted from PBMCs, taken 5 days after the yellow fever booster vaccination. These receptors were collected from a man aged 25 to 40 who received the YFV17D yellow fever vaccine.

This clonotype was observed at least ten times. The chain uses TRBV5-1 and TRBJ2-2; TRBD1 matches at 7 bases. With V trimmed by 3 bases and J by 3 bases, 5 bases remained unmatched. Germline V gives CDR1 SGHRS, CDR2 YFSETQ. CDR3 size: 15 residues. The CDR3 sequence is CASSSQGGDTGELFF. In DNA form, the CDR3 reads TGCGCCAGCAGCTCCCAAGGGGGCGACACCGGGGAGCTGTTTTTT.

This clonotype was seen many times. The chain links TRBV3-1 to TRBJ2-1, with TRBD2 identical over 13 bases. This CDR3 spans 17 amino acids. The germline V gene has CDR1 LGHDT and CDR2 YNNKEL (reference sequence). With V trimmed by 2 bases and J by 5 bases, 6 bases remained unmatched. The CDR3 sequence is CASSQTPGLAGNNEQFF. For the CDR3, the DNA is TGTGCCAGCAGCCAAACCCCGGGACTAGCGGGAAACAATGAGCAGTTCTTC.

In this sample, this clonotype turned up many times. This sequence joins TRBV5-1 and TRBJ2-1, with 8 bases fitting TRBD2. Germline loops: CDR1 SGHRS, CDR2 YFSETQ. With 7 bases clipped from V and 2 bases from J, the junction kept 8 bases outside the gene matches. This CDR3 spans 15 amino acids. The CDR3 nucleotides read TGCGCCAGCCAGAGCGGGAGCGGCGCCTACAATGAGCAGTTCTTC. It yields the protein CASQSGSGAYNEQFF.

This clonotype appeared a few times. The gene calls are TRBV20-1 and TRBJ2-7, with D perhaps given as TRBD1 or TRBD2 (5 bases each). Germline assignment: CDR1 DFQATT and CDR2 SNEGSKA (reference sequence). V shed 3 bases and J shed 1 base, with 16 bases lying between them. This CDR3 spans 15 amino acids. The CDR3 DNA reads as TGCAGTGCTAGGGCCCGGGACGCACTGTCCTACGAGCAGTACTTC. Its translation is CSARARDALSYEQYF.

Ten or more counts support this clonotype. The chain uses TRBV11-2 and TRBJ2-3; 11 nucleotides match TRBD2. Per the germline V gene, CDR1 is SGHAT and CDR2 is FQNNGV. Losses at the gene ends were 2 bases for V and 0 bases for J; bases not matched to a gene: 7. The CDR3 extends over 18 amino acids. Here the CDR3 DNA reads TGTGCCAGCAGCTTACGGGGGACTAGCGGAGTTAGCACAGATACGCAGTATTTT. It codes for CASSLRGTSGVSTDTQYF.

This clonotype appeared many times. This chain uses TRBV7-8 with TRBJ2-2; maybe TRBD2 (6 bases). CDR1 is SGHVS and CDR2 is FQNEAQ in the germline V gene. V dropped 0 bases and J dropped 4 bases, with 12 bases sitting between them. CDR3 length: 16 residues. The CDR3 sequence is CASSLAGGMVTGELFF. The CDR3 bases are TGTGCCAGCAGCTTAGCGGGGGGAATGGTCACCGGGGAGCTGTTTTTT.

The table lists this clonotype with many counts. The chain employs TRBV7-2 and TRBJ2-3, with 15 positions matching TRBD2. The J segment lost 9 bases and the V segment lost 4 bases, leaving 2 bases of the junction unmatched. The CDR3 loop spans 14 amino acids. Germline lookup yields CDR1 SGHTA and CDR2 FQGNSA. The CDR3 sequence: CASSSGLAGGTQYF. For the CDR3, the DNA is TGTGCCAGCAGCTCGGGACTAGCGGGAGGCACGCAGTATTTT.

The chain links TRBV7-2 to TRBJ2-5; D gene ambiguous. The CDR3 totals 13 residues. The ends were cut back, 7 bases at V and 0 bases at J, with 9 bases in the middle. Germline CDR1 is SGHTA and CDR2 is FQGNSA. The CDR3 spells CASKGANQETQYF. As DNA, the CDR3 is TGTGCCAGCAAGGGCGCGAACCAAGAGACCCAGTACTTC. Based on the CDR3 plus reference TRBV7-2 and TRBJ2-5, the full variable domain is GAGVSQSPSNKVTEKGKDVELRCDPISGHTALYWYRQSLGQGLEFLIYFQGNSAPDKSGLPSDRFSAERTGGSVSTLTIQRTQQEDSAVYLCASKGANQETQYFGPGTRLLVL.

There are many counts of this clonotype. The V call is TRBV11-2, the J call TRBJ2-7, with 10 nucleotides matching TRBD2. The V segment lost 3 bases and the J segment 3 bases; nucleotides outside the gene matches: 5. The CDR3 is 15 amino acids. Germline lookup yields CDR1 SGHAT and CDR2 FQNNGV. The CDR3 protein is CASSFGTSDVYEQYF. The DNA for the CDR3 is TGTGCCAGCAGCTTTGGGACTAGCGACGTCTACGAGCAGTACTTC.

This clonotype was seen repeatedly, ten times or more. This rearrangement joins TRBV12-1 to TRBJ1-1; TRBD1, the D gene given by the table, was not confirmed from the DNA. TRBV12-1 is a pseudogene locus. This CDR3 is built from 16 residues. CDR3 in DNA: TGTGCCAGCAGCTTTGGCAAGGGACAGCGGAACACTGAAGCTTTCTTT. Its translation is CASSFGKGQRNTEAFF.

This clonotype has ten or more counts. The chain has TRBV3-1 and TRBJ1-1; TRBD1 agrees at 8 bases. The trim removed 5 bases at V and 4 bases at J, leaving 9 bases unmatched. This CDR3 is 15 amino acids long. CDR1 is LGHDT, CDR2 YNNKEL, per germline (reference sequence). CDR3 coding DNA: TGTGCCAGCAGCAACGAATGGACAGGGAGCACTGAAGCTTTCTTT. This sequence encodes CASSNEWTGSTEAFF.

The table lists this clonotype with many counts. The chain joins TRBV29-1 to TRBJ2-5; 13 bases are a match to TRBD2. In germline, CDR1 is SQVTM, CDR2 ANQGSEA. J gave up 5 bases and V 5 bases, and 8 bases lay outside the gene matches. The CDR3 is 15 amino acids. The CDR3 reads CSVNGLAGALETQYF. The CDR3 nucleotides are TGCAGCGTTAACGGACTAGCGGGAGCTCTGGAGACCCAGTACTTC.

This clonotype was recorded many times. The rearrangement joins TRBV3-1 to TRBJ2-6; TRBD2 is a possible D gene (6 bases). CDR3 size: 18 residues. Trimming stripped 1 base from V and 4 bases from J, with 17 bases between. Germline V gene lookup returns CDR1 LGHDT and CDR2 YNNKEL (reference sequence). The CDR3 DNA sequence: TGTGCCAGCAGCCAAGGCTGGCGAGCGGGCTCCGGGGCCAACGTCCTGACTTTC. Amino acid sequence: CASSQGWRAGSGANVLTF. The full variable domain, with the rest looked up from reference TRBV3-1 and TRBJ2-6, is DTAVSQTPKYLVTQMGNDKSIKCEQNLGHDTMYWYKQDSKKFLKIMFSYNNKELIINETVPNRFSPKSPDKAHLNLHINSLELGDSAVYFCASSQGWRAGSGANVLTFGAGSRLTVL.

In this sample, this clonotype turned up many times. This chain connects TRBV7-2 to TRBJ2-7; D gene uncertain. V lost 4 bases, J lost 0 bases, and 16 bases lay in between. The CDR3 length is 16 residues. The germline gives CDR1 SGHTA, CDR2 FQGNSA. As DNA, the CDR3 is TGTGCCAGCAGCTCACCCCGTAGCTGGAGCTCCTACGAGCAGTACTTC. Protein sequence: CASSSPRSWSSYEQYF.